One sample yielded the 29 T cell receptor beta chains listed below, sequenced in a study of human T cells and chemical hapten exposure. The library labeled individual cDNA molecules by adding unique molecular identifiers to them. TCRdb re-called the reads through MiXCR, storing one row per CDR3 protein. Of some 5,200 distinct CDR3 sequences in the sample, roughly three fifths were seen once. Sample treatment: therapeutic diphenylcyclopropenone sensitization with weekly scalp DPC. The specimen was whole blood, collected before DPC sensitization or 2, 6, or about 24 weeks after (not recorded which). The receptors were sampled from an adult with alopecia areata. Some clones in this sample may be carry-over from other donors' samples. This table probably holds off-target reads from a library built for another chain.

V usage is TRBV11-3 and J usage is TRBJ2-1, with D uncertain. The germline CDR1 and CDR2 sequences are SGHNT and YENEEA. The CDR3 is 13 residues long. V was cut by 6 bases and J by 5 bases, with 11 bases left in between. The CDR3 region is CASRPPSHNEQFF. CDR3 nucleotides: TGTGCCAGCAGGCCCCCATCGCACAATGAGCAGTTCTTC. The complete variable domain, with remaining parts taken from reference TRBV11-3 and TRBJ2-1, reads EAGVVQSPRYKIIEKKQPVAFWCNPISGHNTLYWYLQNLGQGPELLIRYENEEAVDDSQLPKDRFSAERLKGVDSTLKIQPAELGDSAVYLCASRPPSHNEQFFGPGTRLTVL.

V gene TRBV7-6 combines with J gene TRBJ2-3; TRBD2 agrees at 7 bases. The CDR3 is 17 amino acids. V lost 5 bases, J lost 2 bases, and 13 bases stayed unmatched. The germline CDR1 and CDR2 sequences are SGHVS and FNYEAQ. The CDR3 nucleotides are TGTGCCAGCAGCCCCACCTCCGGAGGGAGGGCCACAGATACGCAGTATTTT. Its protein is CASSPTSGGRATDTQYF.

This chain connects TRBV6-2 or TRBV6-3 to TRBJ2-7; D gene ambiguous. Trimming pared 0 bases from V and 1 base from J, leaving 13 bases between. There are 16 residues in the CDR3. CDR1 is MNHEY, CDR2 SVGEGT, per germline. As DNA, the CDR3 is TGTGCCAGCAGTTACTCCCGTGATCGCCATTCCTACGAGCAGTACTTC. Its translation is CASSYSRDRHSYEQYF.

The rearrangement uses TRBV6-5 and TRBJ2-1; 7 bases agree with TRBD2. The CDR3 loop spans 20 amino acids. With V trimmed by 0 bases and J by 0 bases, 14 bases remained unmatched. Germline-derived CDR1 and CDR2 are MNHEY and SVGAGI. In nucleotides, the CDR3 is TGTGCCAGCAGTTACTCGTCAGCGGGGCCACGACTAGGCTCCTACAATGAGCAGTTCTTC. It codes for CASSYSSAGPRLGSYNEQFF.

The chain is built from TRBV7-2 and TRBJ2-4; 10 bases line up with TRBD2. The CDR3 is 16 amino acids. J gave up 6 bases and V 1 base, and 6 bases lay outside the gene matches. Germline CDR1 SGHTA, CDR2 FQGNSA. CDR3 sequence (DNA): TGTGCCAGCAGCTTAGGAGGGGGACTAGCGACAAACATTCAGTACTTC. Protein: CASSLGGGLATNIQYF.

The chain employs TRBV7-3 and TRBJ2-2; D gene ambiguous. Per germline, CDR1 SGHTA and CDR2 FQGTGA. The CDR3 consists of 14 residues. V was clipped by 1 base and J by 6 bases, with 9 bases between them. The CDR3 reads CASSLMGSPGELFF. The CDR3 DNA follows: TGTGCCAGCAGCTTAATGGGCTCGCCCGGGGAGCTGTTTTTT.

The chain carries TRBV18 and TRBJ2-1, with 9 bases fitting TRBD2. Germline values: CDR1 KGHSH, CDR2 LQKENI. The CDR3 loop spans 16 amino acids. V dropped 0 bases and J dropped 3; count of bases not matched to a gene: 3. CDR3: CASSPPSSGNYNEQFF. The CDR3 DNA follows: TGTGCCAGCTCACCACCGTCTAGCGGGAACTACAATGAGCAGTTCTTC. The entire variable domain, with the rest obtained from reference TRBV18 and TRBJ2-1, is as follows: NAGVMQNPRHLVRRRGQEARLRCSPMKGHSHVYWYRQLPEEGLKFMVYLQKENIIDESGMPKERFSAEFPKEGPSILRIQQVVRGDSAAYFCASSPPSSGNYNEQFFGPGTRLTVL.

V and J are TRBV6-2 or TRBV6-3 and TRBJ2-4; perhaps TRBD1 as D (5 bases). Per germline, CDR1 MNHEY and CDR2 SVGEGT. The CDR3 is 17 residues long. The V gene lost 6 bases and the J gene lost 1 base, with 19 bases spanning the gap. CDR3 nucleotide sequence: TGTGCCAGCAGACGCTTGGACATTTTCTGGGCCAAAAACATTCAGTACTTC. Protein sequence: CASRRLDIFWAKNIQYF.

The chain combines TRBV5-1 with TRBJ2-7; D could derive from TRBD1 or TRBD2 (5 bases each). Trimming left V 4 bases short and J 0 bases short, with 11 bases between. Germline V CDR1 and CDR2: SGHRS, YFSETQ. The CDR3 is 14 amino acids. CDR3 sequence: CASSHSGPSYEQYF. In nucleotides, the CDR3 is TGCGCCAGCAGCCACTCGGGACCCTCCTACGAGCAGTACTTC.

The V gene is TRBV7-8, the J gene TRBJ2-1, with TRBD2 matching over 10 bases. Germline loops: CDR1 SGHVS, CDR2 FQNEAQ. V lost 1 base, J lost 8 bases, and 11 bases stayed unmatched. The CDR3 contains 17 residues. This CDR3 is CASSLGLAGVVSHEQFF. The DNA for the CDR3 is TGTGCCAGCAGCTTAGGGCTAGCGGGAGTAGTTTCCCATGAGCAGTTCTTC.

The table lists this clonotype with a few counts. The chain links TRBV6-2 or TRBV6-3 to TRBJ2-7, with unresolved D. V was shortened by 3 bases and J by 1 base, with 10 bases between the two germline ends. CDR3 size: 14 residues. The germline V gene encodes CDR1 MNHEY and CDR2 SVGEGT. The CDR3 protein is CASSYLVGSYEQYF. For the CDR3, the DNA is TGTGCCAGCAGTTATTTGGTTGGATCCTACGAGCAGTACTTC.

Only a few counts were recorded for this clonotype. The chain combines TRBV7-2 with TRBJ2-7; no reliable D call. Per the germline V gene, CDR1 is SGHTA and CDR2 is FQGNSA. The V end was cut by 5 bases, the J end by 5 bases, with 16 bases between. CDR3 length: 14 amino acids. The CDR3 protein is CASSLRRLGNEQYF. The CDR3, as DNA: TGTGCCAGCAGCCTGCGGCGGCTAGGAAACGAGCAGTACTTC.

The chain links TRBV27 to TRBJ2-7; 11 bases match TRBD2. The germline gives CDR1 MNHEY, CDR2 SMNVEV (reference sequence). Unmatched junction bases numbered 8, after V lost 6 bases and J lost 4 bases. The CDR3 has 15 amino acids. This chain's CDR3 is CASSRAGTSGYEQYF. CDR3 coding DNA: TGTGCCAGCAGCCGAGCCGGGACTAGCGGTTACGAGCAGTACTTC.

The DNA for the CDR3 is TGTGCCAGCAGCCTCTTTGCTAGCGGATTTAACCCTAGCACAGATACGCAGTATTTT. This translates into CASSLFASGFNPSTDTQYF. J is TRBJ2-3 and V is TRBV12-3 or TRBV12-4, with 7 positions matching TRBD2. Trimming cost V 6 bases and J 0 bases; bases outside gene matches: 18. This CDR3 contains 19 residues.

A few counts support this clonotype. The chain combines TRBV27 with TRBJ2-1; weak D call: TRBD2 (6 bases). CDR3 length: 17 amino acids. Germline V gene data show CDR1 as MNHEY and CDR2 as SMNVEV (reference sequence). The germline V and J ends were trimmed by 2 bases and 5 bases, with 19 bases remaining between them. The CDR3 is CASSLNLRGRFDNEQFF. The CDR3 coding sequence is TGTGCCAGCAGTTTAAATCTTCGGGGGAGATTCGACAATGAGCAGTTCTTC.

This clonotype was detected a few times. The V and J genes are TRBV20-1 and TRBJ2-7, with 9 bases lining up with TRBD1. The V gene's germline CDR1 is DFQATT and CDR2 SNEGSKA (reference sequence). With V trimmed by 1 base and J by 6 bases, 7 bases remained unmatched. This CDR3 has 14 amino acids. CDR3 protein: CSARGRDRVFEQYF. In nucleotides, the CDR3 is TGCAGTGCTAGAGGGCGGGACAGGGTTTTCGAGCAGTACTTC.

The chain joins TRBV7-6 to TRBJ2-7; D may match TRBD1 or TRBD2 (6 bases each). CDR3 length: 15 amino acids. V was pared by 3 bases and J by 0 bases, with 12 bases between. Germline V gene lookup returns CDR1 SGHVS and CDR2 FNYEAQ. CDR3: CASSLEGTSSYEQYF. The CDR3 nucleotides are TGTGCCAGCAGCTTGGAGGGGACAAGCTCCTACGAGCAGTACTTC.

This clonotype was seen a few times. The chain recombines TRBV20-1 with TRBJ2-5, with unresolved D. This CDR3 is 11 amino acids long. The V gene's germline CDR1 is DFQATT and CDR2 SNEGSKA (reference sequence). CDR3 sequence reads: CSPLLGETQYF. DNA for the CDR3: TGCAGCCCCCTCTTGGGAGAGACCCAGTACTTC.

The chain combines TRBV7-2 with TRBJ2-5, with TRBD1 as a possible D gene (7 bases). This CDR3 region has 15 residues. Between the trimmed V and J ends, which lost 5 bases and 1 base, there was a span of 14 bases. Per the germline V gene, CDR1 is SGHTA and CDR2 is FQGNSA. The CDR3 region is CASSGGGVGQETQYF. CDR3 DNA sequence: TGTGCCAGCAGCGGAGGGGGCGTAGGCCAAGAGACCCAGTACTTC.

CDR3 nucleotides: TGCAGTGCTACCTGGGGACTAGCGGGAGGGCCCCCCTACGAGCAGTACTTC. This gives the protein CSATWGLAGGPPYEQYF. The gene calls are TRBV20-1 and TRBJ2-7; the match to TRBD2 covers 16 bases. CDR3 length: 17 residues. Germline CDR1 and CDR2: DFQATT and SNEGSKA (reference sequence). With V trimmed by 4 bases and J by 2 bases, 8 bases remained unmatched.

This clonotype was counted a few times. The chain is built from TRBV10-3 and TRBJ2-7; the match to TRBD2 covers 8 bases. The CDR3 runs to 13 residues. V was pared by 10 bases and J by 0 bases, with 5 bases of the junction left unmatched. CDR1 is ENHRY, CDR2 SYGVKD, per germline. The CDR3 reads CASQGTSSYEQYF. The CDR3 DNA reads TGTGCCAGCCAGGGGACTAGCTCCTACGAGCAGTACTTC.

The chain joins TRBV18 to TRBJ2-7; 7 bases are shared with TRBD1. Trimming removed 3 bases from V and 6 bases from J; junction bases left unmatched: 11. From germline, CDR1 is KGHSH and CDR2 LQKENI. The CDR3 runs to 15 residues. CDR3 sequence reads: CASSPLNRGFGEQYF. As DNA, the CDR3 is TGTGCCAGCTCACCTCTGAACAGGGGCTTTGGCGAGCAGTACTTC. Together with reference TRBV18 and TRBJ2-7, the CDR3 gives the full variable domain: NAGVMQNPRHLVRRRGQEARLRCSPMKGHSHVYWYRQLPEEGLKFMVYLQKENIIDESGMPKERFSAEFPKEGPSILRIQQVVRGDSAAYFCASSPLNRGFGEQYFGPGTRLTVT.

This sequence joins TRBV7-9 and TRBJ2-1; D not resolved. The length of the CDR3 is 10 residues. CDR1 and CDR2 from the germline V gene are SEHNR and FQNEAQ (reference sequence). Trimming pared 3 bases from V and 10 bases from J, leaving 4 bases between. The CDR3, as DNA: TGTGCCAGCAGCTTCGAGGAGCAGTTCTTC. Its translation: CASSFEEQFF.

Only one count was recorded for this clonotype. This chain uses TRBV7-8 with TRBJ2-3, with TRBD1 as a possible D gene (5 bases). CDR1 and CDR2 from the germline V gene are SGHVS and FQNEAQ. V lost 6 bases and J 1 base, leaving 17 bases between the germline ends. The CDR3 spans 16 residues. CDR3 bases: TGTGCCAGCAGGGGGCATGGGGCGCGAGGCACAGATACGCAGTATTTT. Encoded protein: CASRGHGARGTDTQYF.

The rearrangement links TRBV11-2 to TRBJ2-3; 8 bases align to TRBD1. V lost 3 bases to trimming and J lost 6 bases; unmatched junction nucleotides: 5. CDR1 is SGHAT, CDR2 FQNNGV, per germline. CDR3 length equals 14 residues. For the CDR3, the DNA is TGTGCCAGCAGCTTGGGACAGGACTCCGATACGCAGTATTTT. This encodes CASSLGQDSDTQYF. The full variable domain, in which reference TRBV11-2 and TRBJ2-3 provide the parts outside the CDR3, is EAGVAQSPRYKIIEKRQSVAFWCNPISGHATLYWYQQILGQGPKLLIQFQNNGVVDDSQLPKDRFSAERLKGVDSTLKIQPAKLEDSAVYLCASSLGQDSDTQYFGPGTRLTVL.

This chain connects TRBV27 to TRBJ2-1; 8 bases align to TRBD2. The V and J ends lost 7 bases and 7 bases, in that order; junction bases with no gene match: 12. The CDR3 contains 15 residues. The germline V gene has CDR1 MNHEY and CDR2 SMNVEV (reference sequence). The CDR3 sequence is CASTPVAGLRNEQFF. CDR3 coding DNA: TGTGCCAGCACCCCGGTAGCGGGACTTAGGAATGAGCAGTTCTTC.

This chain connects TRBV6-4 to TRBJ2-2; D unresolved. Trimming left V 6 bases short and J 3 bases short, with 8 bases between. Germline CDR1 and CDR2: MRHNA and SNTAGT. The CDR3 has 13 residues. CDR3 residues: CASSPRDTGELFF. The CDR3 bases are TGTGCCAGCAGCCCACGGGACACCGGGGAGCTGTTTTTT.

J is TRBJ2-5 and V is TRBV29-1; D gene uncertain. Germline V gene data show CDR1 as SQVTM and CDR2 as ANQGSEA. The V end was cut by 4 bases, the J end by 5 bases, with 14 bases between. The CDR3 totals 13 residues. The CDR3, as DNA: TGCAGCGTTGCTTCAAGGAACCTGGAGACCCAGTACTTC. Translation: CSVASRNLETQYF.

The chain is built from TRBV9 and TRBJ2-1; TRBD2 is a possible D gene (6 bases). The germline V and J ends were trimmed by 4 bases and 9 bases, with 20 bases remaining between them. Germline CDR1 SGDLS, CDR2 YYNGEE. The CDR3 covers 15 residues. The CDR3 nucleotides are TGTGCCAGCAGCCCAAGCGGGCAATCATGGGGTGAGCAGTTCTTC. This codes for CASSPSGQSWGEQFF.